A single T cell receptor (beta chain) is shown here with its context. This CDR3 is built from 15 residues. Germline V CDR1 and CDR2: SGHRS, YFSETQ. The V and J ends lost 5 bases and 5 bases respectively, with 14 bases between them. This sample is drawn from a study of blood T cell repertoires in COVID-19. Profiling relied on immunoSEQ multiplex PCR, and the TCRdb table lists in-frame clones only, not all of them. Here the sample spans 210,000 or so clones, around 80% being singletons. Material for sequencing was peripheral blood. J is TRBJ2-6 and V is TRBV5-1; D uncertain. The clonotype was recovered from a human donor in a cohort sampled during active COVID-19. The DNA of the CDR3 is TGCGCCAGCAGGTCTACTACTTCTCGGGCCAACGTCCTGACTTTC. Translating it yields CASRSTTSRANVLTF.